Listed below are T cell receptor beta chains from one sample, sequenced in a study of control samples from healthy donors and cancer patients. Clones were sequenced by immunoSEQ multiplex PCR, and TCRdb holds only the in-frame ones, with some missing. The table has around 100,000 clones, around 89% seen once. Input material: PBMCs. These receptors all stem from a man aged 55 to 70 with lung cancer. The CDR3 runs from the conserved cysteine through the conserved F or W. The order of the fields is V gene, J gene, clone size, D gene, CDR3 DNA, CDR3 protein. D genes are given only for firm matches. Where a row states a size, it is once, few, many or the class of an expanded clone; other rows omit it.

TRBV5-1	TRBJ2-3	once	-	TGCGCCAGCAGCCTCGACCAGCACGGGGGTGCAGATACGCAGTATTTT	CASSLDQHGGADTQYF
TRBV5-1	TRBJ2-3	-	-	TGCGCCAGCAGCACCACAGATACGCAGTATTTT	CASSTTDTQYF
TRBV2	TRBJ1-6	-	-	TGTGCCAGAAGGACCGTAGAAAATTCACCCCTCCACTTT	CARRTVENSPLHF
TRBV6-2/TRBV6-3	TRBJ1-1	-	-	TGTGCCAGCAGTTACTGGGGGGCGGACACTGAAGCTTTCTTT	CASSYWGADTEAFF
TRBV5-1	TRBJ1-2	-	-	TGCGCCAGCAGCTCGGAAGGAACCTATGGCTACACCTTC	CASSSEGTYGYTF
TRBV6-5	TRBJ1-1	few	-	TGTGCCAGCAGGCCGATGAGAGAGAACACTGAAGCTTTCTTT	CASRPMRENTEAFF
TRBV30	TRBJ1-2	-	-	TGTGCCTGGAGACCGGGGACATCTGGCTACACCTTC	CAWRPGTSGYTF
TRBV18	TRBJ1-1	-	TRBD1	TGTGCCAGCTCATGGACAGGAGGGAACACTGAAGCTTTCTTT	CASSWTGGNTEAFF
TRBV9	TRBJ1-6	-	-	TGTGCCAGCAGCGCGGGACTTGGACGGGCCCTCCACTTT	CASSAGLGRALHF
TRBV11-3	TRBJ2-5	-	-	TGTGCCAGCAGCACCGGACCTCAAGAGACCCAGTACTTC	CASSTGPQETQYF
TRBV5-4	TRBJ2-5	-	-	TGTGCCAGCAGCCTGGACTTTCAAGAGACCCAGTACTTC	CASSLDFQETQYF
TRBV27	TRBJ1-5	-	-	TGTGCCAGCAGTTTAAAGATTAGCCAGCCCCAGCATTTT	CASSLKISQPQHF
TRBV7-3	TRBJ2-1	-	TRBD1	TGTGCCAGCAGCTTGTGGACAGGCCTTAACAATGAGCAGTTCTTC	CASSLWTGLNNEQFF
TRBV9	TRBJ1-1	-	TRBD1	TGTGCCAGCAGCGCCCATACAGGGGGCGGCACTGAAGCTTTCTTT	CASSAHTGGGTEAFF
TRBV3-1/TRBV3-2	TRBJ1-2	-	TRBD1	TGTGCCAGCAGCCAGACAGGGGGCGGCTATGGCTACACCTTC	CASSQTGGGYGYTF
TRBV5-1	TRBJ1-3	-	-	TGCGCCAGCAGCTCTTCATGGTCTGGAAACACCATATATTTT	CASSSSWSGNTIYF
TRBV20-1	TRBJ2-5	-	TRBD2	TGCAGTGCTAGTGGACTAGCGGGGGGCCAGGACCAAGAGACCCAGTACTTC	CSASGLAGGQDQETQYF
TRBV7-9	TRBJ2-2	-	TRBD1	TGTGCCAGCAGCCCAGGACAGGGGATAGGCGGGGAGCTGTTTTTT	CASSPGQGIGGELFF
TRBV30	TRBJ1-2	-	-	TGTGCCTGGAGGACTGGGGGGACCCATGGCTACACCTTC	CAWRTGGTHGYTF
TRBV5-1	TRBJ2-7	-	TRBD1	TGCGCCAGCAGCTTGGCTCCAGGGGGATACGAGCAGTACTTC	CASSLAPGGYEQYF
TRBV18	TRBJ2-5	-	-	TGTGCCAGCTCACCACCGGAGCGGGCCCAAGAGACCCAGTACTTC	CASSPPERAQETQYF
TRBV5-6	TRBJ1-5	-	TRBD1	TGTGCCAGCAGCACAGGGGGAAGCAATCAGCCCCAGCATTTT	CASSTGGSNQPQHF
TRBV7-9	TRBJ1-2	-	-	TGTGCCAGCAATAGTAGGGACATCAACGGCTACACCTTC	CASNSRDINGYTF
TRBV10-1	TRBJ2-2	-	TRBD2	TGCGCCAGCAGTGAGTCACTGACTAGCGACGACACCGGGGAGCTGTTTTTT	CASSESLTSDDTGELFF
TRBV6-6	TRBJ2-4	once	TRBD2	TGTGCCAGCAGTTGGACTAGCGGGGCCAAAAACATTCAGTACTTC	CASSWTSGAKNIQYF
TRBV4-1	TRBJ2-7	-	-	TGCGCCAGCAGCCCGGAGGGGTTTACGACGCAGTACTTC	CASSPEGFTTQYF
TRBV3-1/TRBV3-2	TRBJ2-2	-	TRBD1	TGTGCCAGCTTGCCAGGGACAGGGGGGGCCGGGGAGCTGTTTTTT	CASLPGTGGAGELFF
TRBV5-8	TRBJ2-7	-	-	TGTGCCAGCAGCCCCCAGGGATTAGGCGAGCAGTACTTC	CASSPQGLGEQYF
TRBV29-1	TRBJ2-3	-	TRBD1	TGCAGCGTTGAGACAGGGAGCACAGATACGCAGTATTTT	CSVETGSTDTQYF
TRBV27	TRBJ1-5	-	-	TGTGCCAGCAGTCTGAACCGCGTGTCGCCCTGGCATTTT	CASSLNRVSPWHF
TRBV5-1	TRBJ1-2	-	-	TGCGCCAGCAGCTTGACAGAAACCTATGGCTACACCTTC	CASSLTETYGYTF
TRBV30	TRBJ2-2	-	-	TGTGCCTGGACCCTACCCCAGCAGGGGGGTAGGGAGCTGTTTTTT	CAWTLPQQGGRELFF
TRBV2	TRBJ1-1	-	TRBD1	TGTGCCAGCAGCAGACAGGGGTACACTGAAGCTTTCTTT	CASSRQGYTEAFF
TRBV15	TRBJ2-3	-	-	TGTGCCACCAGCAGAGCTATGTCAGATACGCAGTATTTT	CATSRAMSDTQYF
TRBV5-1	TRBJ1-6	-	TRBD1	TGCGCCAGCAGCTTTACAGGGGGCGAAAATTCACCCCTCCACTTT	CASSFTGGENSPLHF
TRBV5-4	TRBJ2-7	once	-	TGTGCCAGCAGCCACCGGGACGACTACGAGCAGTACTTC	CASSHRDDYEQYF
TRBV5-1	TRBJ2-1	few	TRBD1	TGCGCCAGCAGCCAGGGGACAGGGAGCAATGAGCAGTTCTTC	CASSQGTGSNEQFF
TRBV18	TRBJ2-3	-	TRBD2	TGTGCCAGCTCACCAGCGGGGGGCCTCACAGATACGCAGTATTTT	CASSPAGGLTDTQYF
TRBV6-5	TRBJ2-3	-	TRBD1	TGTGCCAGCAAGGACAGGGGAAGTTCAGATACGCAGTATTTT	CASKDRGSSDTQYF
TRBV6-1	TRBJ1-5	-	-	TGTGCCAGCAGTGAACCGGACGGGTTGAGGCGCAGCAATCAGCCCCAGCATTTT	CASSEPDGLRRSNQPQHF
TRBV5-1	TRBJ2-1	-	-	TGCGCCAGCAGCGGTTTTTTGCGCCTCTACAATGAGCAGTTCTTC	CASSGFLRLYNEQFF
TRBV29-1	TRBJ2-6	-	-	TGCAGTGCCCTCGGGAAGGGATCCTCTGGGGCCAACGTCCTGACTTTC	CSALGKGSSGANVLTF
TRBV2	TRBJ2-5	-	TRBD1	TGTGCCAGCAGTTATGACAGGGAAGAGACCCAGTACTTC	CASSYDREETQYF
TRBV30	TRBJ1-6	few	TRBD1	TGTGCCTGGGCCCGACAGGGGAGCTCCTATAATTCACCCCTCCACTTT	CAWARQGSSYNSPLHF
TRBV6-2/TRBV6-3	TRBJ2-2	-	-	TGTGCCAGCAGTTTATCGGACAGATCGAACACCGGGGAGCTGTTTTTT	CASSLSDRSNTGELFF
TRBV13	TRBJ1-6	-	-	TGTGCCAGCAGCTTAAGAGGGACGCTCGCGCTAAATTCACCCCTCCACTTT	CASSLRGTLALNSPLHF
TRBV5-1	TRBJ2-4	-	-	TGCGCCAGCAGCTTGTCTAACGGGGGAGCCAAAAACATTCAGTACTTC	CASSLSNGGAKNIQYF
TRBV29-1	TRBJ1-1	-	-	TGCAGTATTAAATCCCACGGCTCGCGGGACACTGAAGCTTTCTTT	CSIKSHGSRDTEAFF
TRBV29-1	TRBJ1-1	-	-	TGCAGCGTATCCTCGACAGAAAGTCGGTTGGGGGGGACTGAAGCTTTCTTT	CSVSSTESRLGGTEAFF
TRBV30	TRBJ1-4	-	-	TGTGCCTGGAGCCCACCGGGGAGTATTAATGAAAAACTGTTTTTT	CAWSPPGSINEKLFF
TRBV7-2	TRBJ2-1	-	-	TGTGCCAGCAGCTTGATTTGGGGGTACAACAACTTCAATGAGCAGTTCTTC	CASSLIWGYNNFNEQFF
TRBV6-6	TRBJ2-1	-	TRBD1	TGTGCCAGCAGCCACTCGACGACAGGGTCCCGCAATGAGCAGTTCTTC	CASSHSTTGSRNEQFF
TRBV7-9	TRBJ2-2	-	-	TGTGCCAGCAGCTTAGCGGATTATAAAGATCGGGGCGGGGAGCTGTTTTTT	CASSLADYKDRGGELFF
TRBV5-4	TRBJ2-1	-	TRBD1	TGTGCCAGCAGCTTCGGGACAGATGACGAGCAGTTCTTC	CASSFGTDDEQFF
TRBV4-1	TRBJ2-2	-	-	TGCGCCAGCAGCCACGGGCAGGGTAGTACCGGGGAGCTGTTTTTT	CASSHGQGSTGELFF
TRBV30	TRBJ1-1	few	-	TGTGCCTGGAGTGTCGGTAAGAAGGAAGGAGTGGTGAACACTGAAGCTTTCTTT	CAWSVGKKEGVVNTEAFF
TRBV27	TRBJ1-1	few	-	TGTGCCAGCAGTTTATCGAACCGGGGGAGGACTGAAGCTTTCTTT	CASSLSNRGRTEAFF
TRBV6-5	TRBJ2-5	-	-	TGTGCCAGCAGTTACGGGGCCCTACAAGAGACCCAGTACTTC	CASSYGALQETQYF
TRBV3-1/TRBV3-2	TRBJ2-7	few	-	TGTGCCAGCAGCCAATCGGGCTTAGCAGGGGTCGAGCAGTACTTC	CASSQSGLAGVEQYF
TRBV19	TRBJ1-5	-	-	TGTGCCAGTAGAAAACAGGGTAGCAATCAGCCCCAGCATTTT	CASRKQGSNQPQHF